What follows are 5 T cell receptor beta chains derived from one specimen sequenced in a study of cytomegalovirus exposure and HLA in healthy donors. The primer mix had 60 Vbeta and 13 Jbeta primers. The table came from immunoSEQ multiplex PCR; TCRdb's copy has only in-frame clones and leaves some out. The sample lists some 190,000 clones, about four fifths seen once, with more than 1.5% in the top ten. Sequencing was carried out using PBMCs. These receptors all stem from a young man in good health and CMV-seronegative.

The chain carries TRBV6-6 and TRBJ2-1, with D possibly matching TRBD2 (6 bases). The CDR3 is made up of 13 amino acids. V dropped 8 bases and J dropped 2 bases, with 10 bases sitting between them. Germline V gene lookup returns CDR1 MNHNY and CDR2 SVGAGI (reference sequence). The DNA of the CDR3 is TGTGCCAGCCGGGACTTCGCCTACAATGAGCAGTTCTTC. It yields the protein CASRDFAYNEQFF.

A single count supports this clone. The chain combines TRBV11-2 with TRBJ2-3; 9 bases match TRBD2. J gave up 6 bases and V 6 bases, and 10 bases lay outside the gene matches. Germline-derived CDR1 and CDR2 are SGHAT and FQNNGV. The CDR3 sequence is 15 residues long. CDR3 in DNA: TGTGCCAGCAGAGGGACTAGCTGGGTTGAGGATACGCAGTATTTT. As protein: CASRGTSWVEDTQYF.

The chain links TRBV11-2 to TRBJ2-4; D not certain. Looked up from germline, CDR1 is SGHAT and CDR2 is FQNNGV. CDR3 length equals 14 residues. Trimming cost V 5 bases and J 1 base, with 9 bases left between them. CDR3 in amino acids: CASSQDWAKNIQYF. DNA of the CDR3: TGTGCCAGCAGCCAAGACTGGGCCAAAAACATTCAGTACTTC. Full variable domain (rest looked up from reference TRBV11-2 and TRBJ2-4): EAGVAQSPRYKIIEKRQSVAFWCNPISGHATLYWYQQILGQGPKLLIQFQNNGVVDDSQLPKDRFSAERLKGVDSTLKIQPAKLEDSAVYLCASSQDWAKNIQYFGAGTRLSVL.

The V and J genes are TRBV10-3 and TRBJ1-5; a weak D match, TRBD1 (5 bases). From germline, CDR1 is ENHRY and CDR2 SYGVKD. The CDR3 totals 15 residues. Trimming stripped 2 bases from V and 0 bases from J, with 8 bases between. The CDR3 reads CAISEGQDSNQPQHF. The CDR3 bases are TGTGCCATCAGTGAGGGACAAGATAGCAATCAGCCCCAGCATTTT.

This chain links TRBV7-8 with TRBJ2-7, with D tentatively TRBD1 (6 bases). The germline V gene encodes CDR1 SGHVS and CDR2 FQNEAQ. This CDR3 is 15 amino acids long. Deletions cut 5 bases from V and 2 bases from J, with 16 bases between. For the CDR3, the DNA is TGTGCCAGCAGCCCCAACAGGGATCAGGCCTACGAGCAGTACTTC. Its translation is CASSPNRDQAYEQYF.